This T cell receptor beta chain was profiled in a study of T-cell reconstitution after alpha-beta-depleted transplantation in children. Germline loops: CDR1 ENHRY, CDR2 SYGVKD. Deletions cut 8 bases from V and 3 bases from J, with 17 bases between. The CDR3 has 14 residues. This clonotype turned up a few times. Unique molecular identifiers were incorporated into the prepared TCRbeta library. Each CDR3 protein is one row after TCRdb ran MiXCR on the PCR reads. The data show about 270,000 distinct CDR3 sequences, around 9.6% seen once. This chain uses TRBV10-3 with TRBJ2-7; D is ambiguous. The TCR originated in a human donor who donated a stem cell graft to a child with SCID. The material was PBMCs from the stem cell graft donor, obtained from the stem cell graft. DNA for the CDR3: TGTGCCATCCAAGAAAAAGGAATCGGCTACGAGCAGTACTTC. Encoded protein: CAIQEKGIGYEQYF.